This is a list of T cell receptor beta chains from one sample in a study of Ad26.COV2.S vaccination and SARS-CoV-2 variants. Some clones are missing from TCRdb's copy, which holds only in-frame ones; the method was immunoSEQ multiplex PCR. The table records some 340,000 clones, roughly 86% of them present only once. Material: peripheral blood, obtained in a trial of Ad26.COV2.S vaccine versus placebo. All receptors derive from a person between 18 and 65 years old who received the Ad26.COV2.S COVID-19 vaccine or a placebo. Each CDR3 is given with its conserved first and last residue. The order of the fields is clone size, D gene, J gene, V gene, CDR3 protein, CDR3 DNA. The D gene is left open where the match is weak. Rows may omit the clone size; those that give it use once, few, many or a size class.

>few|TRBD2|TRBJ2-2|TRBV4-2
CASSQPRTGGARTGELFF
TGTGCCAGCAGCCAGCCGAGGACGGGGGGGGCGAGAACCGGGGAGCTGTTTTTT
>few|NA|TRBJ1-1|TRBV2
CASSVGLKNTEAFF
TGTGCCAGCAGTGTGGGCCTAAAGAACACTGAAGCTTTCTTT
>NA|NA|TRBJ1-1|TRBV6-5
CASTQGWNTEAFF
TGTGCCAGCACCCAGGGGTGGAACACTGAAGCTTTCTTT
>once|NA|TRBJ1-1|TRBV11-1
CASSLVRTVNTEAFF
TGTGCCAGCAGCTTAGTGAGGACGGTGAACACTGAAGCTTTCTTT
>NA|TRBD1|TRBJ2-1|TRBV12-3/TRBV12-4
CASGTGGNEQFF
TGTGCCAGCGGGACAGGGGGTAATGAGCAGTTCTTC
>many|NA|TRBJ1-5|TRBV5-4
CASSLGPGYDQPQHF
TGTGCCAGCAGCTTGGGTCCGGGGTATGATCAGCCCCAGCATTTT
>NA|TRBD1|TRBJ1-2|TRBV18
CASSPNIQGASYGYTF
TGTGCCAGCTCACCAAATATTCAGGGGGCGAGCTATGGCTACACCTTC
>NA|TRBD2|TRBJ2-1|TRBV9
CASSPGGPGDEQFF
TGTGCCAGCAGCCCGGGGGGGCCGGGGGATGAGCAGTTCTTC
>NA|TRBD1|TRBJ2-2|TRBV27
CASSRLDRGHTGELFF
TGTGCCAGCAGCCGTCTCGACAGGGGGCACACCGGGGAGCTGTTTTTT
>NA|NA|TRBJ1-2|TRBV5-1
CASKGSMWNNYGYTF
TGCGCCAGCAAAGGTTCCATGTGGAATAACTATGGCTACACCTTC
>NA|NA|TRBJ1-5|TRBV7-8
CASSPGVLQGGLGNQPQHF
TGTGCCAGCAGCCCGGGTGTACTACAGGGCGGGTTGGGCAATCAGCCCCAGCATTTT
>NA|NA|TRBJ1-5|TRBV19
CASSMRGRAGQPQHF
TGTGCCAGTAGTATGAGAGGCAGGGCCGGCCAGCCCCAGCATTTT
>NA|TRBD1|TRBJ1-1|TRBV18
CASSPAGQGAKAFF
TGTGCCAGCTCACCGGCGGGACAGGGGGCTAAAGCTTTCTTT
>NA|TRBD1|TRBJ2-7|TRBV15
CATSRPDRGYDEQYF
TGTGCCACCAGCCGGCCGGACAGGGGGTACGACGAGCAGTACTTC
>NA|NA|TRBJ1-4|TRBV30
CAWSVGVGAQKKLFF
TGTGCCTGGAGTGTTGGGGTAGGGGCTCAGAAGAAACTGTTTTTT
>NA|TRBD2|TRBJ2-7|TRBV5-4
CASSLATSGGRYSYEQYF
TGTGCCAGCAGCTTGGCGACTAGCGGGGGCCGCTACTCCTACGAGCAGTACTTC
>NA|NA|TRBJ2-3|TRBV5-4
CASSLVAGSITDTQYF
TGTGCCAGCAGCTTGGTGGCAGGGAGTATCACAGATACGCAGTATTTT
>NA|TRBD2|TRBJ2-1|TRBV7-9
CASSPLAGDNEQFF
TGTGCCAGCAGCCCACTCGCGGGGGACAATGAGCAGTTCTTC
>NA|NA|TRBJ2-2|TRBV3-1/TRBV3-2
CASSQEGGELFF
TGTGCCAGCAGCCAAGAAGGCGGGGAGCTGTTTTTT
>few|TRBD2|TRBJ2-3|TRBV4-3
CASSQAASGGSTDTQYF
TGCGCCAGCAGCCAAGCCGCTAGCGGGGGAAGCACAGATACGCAGTATTTT
>NA|TRBD2|TRBJ2-2|TRBV6-2/TRBV6-3
CASSIRTRGGGATGELFF
TGTGCCAGCAGTATCCGGACTCGCGGGGGGGGCGCAACCGGGGAGCTGTTTTTT